These 8 T cell receptor beta chains share one sample of origin, sequenced in a study of vaccination and CD4 T cells after COVID-19. Treatment indicated: approximately 11-day PBMC culture with coronavirus spike peptide pools or control peptides (ViraFEST assay). An Oncomine TCR Beta short-read assay was used to sequence the DNA from cultured CD4+ T cells. MiXCR, run by TCRdb on the PCR reads, gives a single entry per CDR3 protein. This sample has over 14,000 distinct CDR3 sequences; 29% occur once, and the top ten carry 15% to 20%. For these receptors, no antigen is known. The sample was CD4+ T cells from blood, cultured in vitro, taken before SARS-CoV-2 vaccination. The source of these receptors is a human donor who received a COVID-19 vaccine.

The chain joins TRBV6-1 to TRBJ2-3; D is ambiguous. The CDR3 sequence is 12 residues long. V was shortened by 6 bases and J by 2 bases, with 6 bases between the two germline ends. Germline V lookup: CDR1 MNHNS, CDR2 SASEGT. CDR3 residues: CASRGYTDTQYF. Written as DNA, the CDR3 is TGTGCCAGCAGGGGATACACAGATACGCAGTATTTT.

This clonotype occurred a few times. The V call is TRBV30, the J call TRBJ1-1, with D unresolved. Trimming removed 4 bases from V and 0 bases from J, with 9 bases in between. The CDR3 is 13 residues long. Germline V gene sequence: CDR1 GTSNPN, CDR2 SVGIG (reference sequence). DNA for the CDR3: TGTGCCTGGACTCAATCAATGAACACTGAAGCTTTCTTT. Its protein is CAWTQSMNTEAFF.

The V gene is TRBV30, the J gene TRBJ1-2, with TRBD1 identical over 9 bases. This CDR3 is 13 amino acids long. V trimming: 3 bases; J trimming: 4 bases; junction bases outside the gene matches: 3. In germline, CDR1 is GTSNPN, CDR2 SVGIG (reference sequence). As DNA, the CDR3 is TGTGCCTGGAGGAAGACAGGGGGCTATGGCTACACCTTC. Its protein product is CAWRKTGGYGYTF.

This clonotype was recorded a few times. The chain is built from TRBV6-7 and TRBJ1-1; TRBD1 matches 7 bases. TRBV6-7 belongs to the ORF category, with a function that is uncertain. There are 14 residues in the CDR3. V was clipped by 2 bases and J by 5 bases; unmatched bases: 5. The CDR3 spells CASSYLAGGTEAFF. For the CDR3, the DNA is TGTGCCAGCAGTTACCTGGCAGGGGGGACTGAAGCTTTCTTT.

The rearrangement links TRBV15 to TRBJ2-2, with TRBD2 matching over 9 bases. The CDR3 has 17 residues. CDR1 is LNHNV and CDR2 is YYDKDF in the germline V gene (reference sequence). V lost 0 bases to trimming and J lost 6 bases; unmatched junction nucleotides: 8. The CDR3 region has the DNA TGTGCCACCAGCAGAGATTGGGCTAGCGGGGAAGCCGGGGAGCTGTTTTTT. Its translation is CATSRDWASGEAGELFF.

The chain links TRBV19 to TRBJ2-6; tentative D call: TRBD2 (7 bases). The V and J ends lost 1 base and 5 bases respectively, with 24 bases between them. Germline lookup yields CDR1 LNHDA and CDR2 SQIVND (reference sequence). The CDR3 sequence is 20 residues long. The CDR3 sequence: CASSIGGKGGGRLWANVLTF. CDR3 nucleotide sequence: TGTGCCAGTAGTATAGGGGGCAAGGGGGGGGGACGACTCTGGGCCAACGTCCTGACTTTC.

The chain carries TRBV19 and TRBJ2-2, with 11 bases fitting TRBD1. The CDR3 runs to 18 residues. V shed 0 bases, J shed 0 bases, and the junction held 3 bases outside the gene matches. Germline loops: CDR1 LNHDA, CDR2 SQIVND (reference sequence). CDR3 loop: CASSIDGGQGANTGELFF. CDR3 DNA: TGTGCCAGTAGTATAGATGGGGGACAGGGGGCGAACACCGGGGAGCTGTTTTTT.

The chain combines TRBV10-2 with TRBJ1-4; D gene unclear. The V gene's germline CDR1 is WSHSY and CDR2 SAAADI. This CDR3 has 12 amino acids. The ends were cut back, 6 bases at V and 4 bases at J, with 6 bases in the middle. CDR3 DNA sequence: TGCGCCAGCAGGAATGATAATGAAAAACTGTTTTTT. Translated: CASRNDNEKLFF.